This T cell receptor beta chain came from a study of regulatory T cells in long-lasting Graves disease. Study background: The definition of persistent Graves' disease was over 5 years of antithyroid drugs with positive TSH receptor antibodies.

A few counts support this clonotype. No antigen is known for it. The V gene's germline CDR1 is SEHNR and CDR2 FQNEAQ (reference sequence). This CDR3 has 14 amino acids. V lost 5 bases, J lost 0 bases, and 8 bases lay in between. As for time point: persistent/refractory GD, antithyroid drugs over 5 years with positive TRAb. Scientists built the TCR library using RNA that was extracted from PBMCs. An endocrinology department located in Xi'an, China, was where the patients came from. Overall study findings and caveats: When disease was persistent, TRBV28, TRBJ1-2 and TRBJ2-5 were the favored segments. TCR diversity was lower in persistent Graves' patients than in newly diagnosed ones.

CDR3 regions were amplified by Arm-PCR using iRepertoire HTBI primers to build TCR beta libraries. Using its own MiXCR run on the multiplex PCR reads, TCRdb lists one record per CDR3 protein. Of 650,000 to 850,000 distinct CDR3 sequences in the sample, about 32% are singletons; the top ten hold about two fifths. The TCR originated in a female donor with Graves disease. This chain joins TRBV7-9 and TRBJ1-3; D ambiguous. Sequenced here: peripheral blood mononuclear cells (PBMCs), sampled when the disease was refractory, from a patient treated with antithyroid drugs. The CDR3 protein is CASSHDASGNTIYF. CDR3 in DNA: TGTGCCAGCAGCCATGATGCCTCTGGAAACACCATATATTTT.